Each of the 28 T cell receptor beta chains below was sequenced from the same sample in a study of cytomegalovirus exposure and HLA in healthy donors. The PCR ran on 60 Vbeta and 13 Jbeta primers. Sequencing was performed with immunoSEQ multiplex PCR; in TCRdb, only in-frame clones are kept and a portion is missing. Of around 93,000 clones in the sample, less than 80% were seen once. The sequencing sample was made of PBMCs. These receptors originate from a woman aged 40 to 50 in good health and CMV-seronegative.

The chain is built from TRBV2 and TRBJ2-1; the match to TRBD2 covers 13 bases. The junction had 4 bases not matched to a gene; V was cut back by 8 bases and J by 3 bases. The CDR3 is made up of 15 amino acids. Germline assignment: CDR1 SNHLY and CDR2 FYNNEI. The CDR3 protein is CASGWTSGSYNEQFF. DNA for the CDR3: TGTGCCAGCGGGTGGACTAGCGGGAGCTACAATGAGCAGTTCTTC.

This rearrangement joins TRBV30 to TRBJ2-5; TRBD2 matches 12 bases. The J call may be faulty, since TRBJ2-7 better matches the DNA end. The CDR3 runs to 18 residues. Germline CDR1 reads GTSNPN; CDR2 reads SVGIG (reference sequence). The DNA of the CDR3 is TGTGCCTGGAGTCCTAGTAGGCTAGCGGGAGGGGAGTCCTACGAGCAGTACTTC. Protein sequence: CAWSPSRLAGGESYEQYF.

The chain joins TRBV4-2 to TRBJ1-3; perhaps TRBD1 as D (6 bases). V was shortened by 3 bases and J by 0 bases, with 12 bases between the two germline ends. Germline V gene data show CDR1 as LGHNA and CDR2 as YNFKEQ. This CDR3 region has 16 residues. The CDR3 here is CASSHSQGTSGNTIYF. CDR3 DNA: TGTGCCAGCAGCCATTCACAGGGAACCTCTGGAAACACCATATATTTT.

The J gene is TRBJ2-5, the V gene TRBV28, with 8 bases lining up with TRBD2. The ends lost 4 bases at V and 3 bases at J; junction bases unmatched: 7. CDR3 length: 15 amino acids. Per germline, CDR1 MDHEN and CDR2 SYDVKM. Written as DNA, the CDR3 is TGTGCCAGCAGTTGGGCGGGAGGAGCGGAAGAGACCCAGTACTTC. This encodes CASSWAGGAEETQYF.

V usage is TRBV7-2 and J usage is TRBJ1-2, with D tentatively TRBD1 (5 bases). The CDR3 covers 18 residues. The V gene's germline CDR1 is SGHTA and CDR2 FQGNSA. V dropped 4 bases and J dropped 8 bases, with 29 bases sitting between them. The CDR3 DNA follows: TGTGCCAGCAGCTCCACCCTCTTGGTGGGGGGACGGGGGAAGGGCTACACCTTC. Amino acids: CASSSTLLVGGRGKGYTF.

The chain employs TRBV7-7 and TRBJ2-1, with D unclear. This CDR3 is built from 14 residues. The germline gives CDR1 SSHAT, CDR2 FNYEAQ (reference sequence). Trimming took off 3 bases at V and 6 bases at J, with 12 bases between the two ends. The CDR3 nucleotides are TGTGCCAGCAGCTTCATCCTACCCGCCAATGAGCAGTTCTTC. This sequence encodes CASSFILPANEQFF. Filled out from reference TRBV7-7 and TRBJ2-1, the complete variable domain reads GAGVSQSPRYKVTKRGQDVTLRCDPISSHATLYWYQQALGQGPEFLTYFNYEAQPDKSGLPSDRFSAERPEGSISTLTIQRTEQRDSAMYRCASSFILPANEQFFGPGTRLTVL.

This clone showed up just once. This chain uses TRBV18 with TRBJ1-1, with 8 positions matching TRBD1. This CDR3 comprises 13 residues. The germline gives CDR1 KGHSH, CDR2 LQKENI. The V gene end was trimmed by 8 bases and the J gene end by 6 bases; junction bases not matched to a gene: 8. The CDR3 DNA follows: TGTGCCAGCGCCCAGGGGGCTATCTCTGAAGCTTTCTTT. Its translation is CASAQGAISEAFF.

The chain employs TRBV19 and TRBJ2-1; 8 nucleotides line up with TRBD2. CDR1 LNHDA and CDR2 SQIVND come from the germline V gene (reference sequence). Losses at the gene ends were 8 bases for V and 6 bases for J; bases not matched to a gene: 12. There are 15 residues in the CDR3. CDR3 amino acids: CASRSGQREFNEQFF. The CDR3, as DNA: TGTGCCAGTCGTAGTGGCCAGCGGGAGTTCAATGAGCAGTTCTTC.

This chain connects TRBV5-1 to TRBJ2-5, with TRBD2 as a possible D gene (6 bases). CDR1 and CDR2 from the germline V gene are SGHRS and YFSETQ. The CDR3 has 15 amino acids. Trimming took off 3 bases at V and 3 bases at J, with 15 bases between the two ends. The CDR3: CASSSPRGLEETQYF. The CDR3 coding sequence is TGCGCCAGCAGCTCTCCAAGGGGACTCGAAGAGACCCAGTACTTC.

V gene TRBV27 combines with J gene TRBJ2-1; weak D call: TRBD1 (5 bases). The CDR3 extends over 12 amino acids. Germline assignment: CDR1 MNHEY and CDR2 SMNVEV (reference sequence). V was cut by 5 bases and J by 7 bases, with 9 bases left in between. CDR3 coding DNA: TGTGCCAGCAGTCTAAACAGGAATGAGCAGTTCTTC. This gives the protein CASSLNRNEQFF.

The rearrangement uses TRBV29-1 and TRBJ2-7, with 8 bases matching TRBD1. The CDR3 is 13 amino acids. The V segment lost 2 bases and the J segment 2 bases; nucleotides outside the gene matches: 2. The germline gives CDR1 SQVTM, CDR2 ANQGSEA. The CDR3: CSVERTGTYEQYF. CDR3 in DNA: TGCAGCGTTGAAAGGACAGGGACCTACGAGCAGTACTTC.

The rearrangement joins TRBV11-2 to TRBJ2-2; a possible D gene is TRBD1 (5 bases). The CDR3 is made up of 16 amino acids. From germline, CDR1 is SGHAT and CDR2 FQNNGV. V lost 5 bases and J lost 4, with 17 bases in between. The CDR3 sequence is CASSKRGVRVTGELFF. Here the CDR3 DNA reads TGTGCCAGCAGCAAAAGGGGTGTTAGGGTCACCGGGGAGCTGTTTTTT.

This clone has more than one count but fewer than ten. CDR3 residues: CASSYSGGAAEAFF. The CDR3 DNA follows: TGTGCCAGCAGTTACTCAGGAGGGGCAGCTGAAGCTTTCTTT. The V call is TRBV6-6, the J call TRBJ1-1; perhaps TRBD1 as D (5 bases). The CDR3 spans 14 residues. V shed 0 bases and J shed 6 bases, with 11 bases lying between them. The germline CDR1 and CDR2 sequences are MNHNY and SVGAGI (reference sequence).

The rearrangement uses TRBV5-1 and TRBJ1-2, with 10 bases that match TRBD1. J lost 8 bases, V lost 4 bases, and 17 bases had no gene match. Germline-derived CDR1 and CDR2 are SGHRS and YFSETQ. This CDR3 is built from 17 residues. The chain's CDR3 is CASSQNNLGQGVGGYTF. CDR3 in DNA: TGCGCCAGCAGCCAAAATAACCTAGGACAGGGGGTTGGCGGCTACACCTTC. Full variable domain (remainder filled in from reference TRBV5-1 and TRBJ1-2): KAGVTQTPRYLIKTRGQQVTLSCSPISGHRSVSWYQQTPGQGLQFLFEYFSETQRNKGNFPGRFSGRQFSNSRSEMNVSTLELGDSALYLCASSQNNLGQGVGGYTFGSGTRLTVV.

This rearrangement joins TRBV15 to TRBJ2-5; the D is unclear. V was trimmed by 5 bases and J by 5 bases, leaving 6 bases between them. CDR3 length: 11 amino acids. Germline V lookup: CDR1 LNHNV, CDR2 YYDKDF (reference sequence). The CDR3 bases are TGTGCCACCAGCTTGGAGGAGACCCAGTACTTC. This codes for CATSLEETQYF.

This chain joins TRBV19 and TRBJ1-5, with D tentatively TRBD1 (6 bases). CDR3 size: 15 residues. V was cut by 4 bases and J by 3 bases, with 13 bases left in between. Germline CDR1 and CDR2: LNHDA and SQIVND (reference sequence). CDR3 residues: CASSRQVLNNQPQHF. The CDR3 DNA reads TGTGCCAGTAGTAGACAGGTCCTCAACAATCAGCCCCAGCATTTT.

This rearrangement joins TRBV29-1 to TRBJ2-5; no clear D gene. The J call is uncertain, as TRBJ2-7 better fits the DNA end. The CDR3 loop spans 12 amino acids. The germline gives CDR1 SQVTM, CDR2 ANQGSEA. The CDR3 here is CSVAYSSYEQYF. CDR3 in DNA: TGCAGCGTTGCCTACTCCTCCTACGAGCAGTACTTC.

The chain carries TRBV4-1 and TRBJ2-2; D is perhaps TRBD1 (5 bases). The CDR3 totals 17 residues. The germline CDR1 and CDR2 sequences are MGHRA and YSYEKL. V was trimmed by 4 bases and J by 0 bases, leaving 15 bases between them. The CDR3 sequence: CASSPIPDSANTGELFF. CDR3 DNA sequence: TGCGCCAGCAGCCCGATCCCCGACAGCGCGAACACCGGGGAGCTGTTTTTT.

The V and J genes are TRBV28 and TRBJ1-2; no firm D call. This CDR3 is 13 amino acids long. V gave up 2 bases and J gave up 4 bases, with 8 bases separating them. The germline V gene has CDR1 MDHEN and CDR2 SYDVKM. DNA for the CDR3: TGTGCCAGCAGTTTAACCGGTGGCTATGGCTACACCTTC. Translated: CASSLTGGYGYTF.

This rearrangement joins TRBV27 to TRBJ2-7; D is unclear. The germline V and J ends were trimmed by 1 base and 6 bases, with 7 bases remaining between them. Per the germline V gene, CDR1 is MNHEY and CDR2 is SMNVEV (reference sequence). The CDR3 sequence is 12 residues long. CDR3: CASSLWSGEQYF. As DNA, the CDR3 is TGTGCCAGCAGTTTATGGTCCGGCGAGCAGTACTTC.

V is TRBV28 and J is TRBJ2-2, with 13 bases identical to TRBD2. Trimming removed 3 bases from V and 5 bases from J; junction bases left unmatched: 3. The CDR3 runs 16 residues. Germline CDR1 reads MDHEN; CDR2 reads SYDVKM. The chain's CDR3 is CASSFRTSGRTGELFF. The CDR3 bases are TGTGCCAGCAGTTTCCGGACTAGCGGGAGAACCGGGGAGCTGTTTTTT. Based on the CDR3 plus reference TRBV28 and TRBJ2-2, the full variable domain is DVKVTQSSRYLVKRTGEKVFLECVQDMDHENMFWYRQDPGLGLRLIYFSYDVKMKEKGDIPEGYSVSREKKERFSLILESASTNQTSMYLCASSFRTSGRTGELFFGEGSRLTVL.

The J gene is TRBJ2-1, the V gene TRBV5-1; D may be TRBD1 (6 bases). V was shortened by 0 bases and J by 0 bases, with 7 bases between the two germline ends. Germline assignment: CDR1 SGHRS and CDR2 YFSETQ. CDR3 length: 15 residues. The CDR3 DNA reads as TGCGCCAGCAGCTTGGGACAGGCCTCCTACAATGAGCAGTTCTTC. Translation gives CASSLGQASYNEQFF.

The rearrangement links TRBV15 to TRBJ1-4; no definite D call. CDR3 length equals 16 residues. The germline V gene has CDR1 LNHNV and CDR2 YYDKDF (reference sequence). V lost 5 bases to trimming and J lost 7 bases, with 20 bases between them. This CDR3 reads CATSQGRASGAEKLFF. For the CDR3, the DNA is TGTGCCACCAGCCAAGGGAGGGCATCGGGTGCTGAAAAACTGTTTTTT.

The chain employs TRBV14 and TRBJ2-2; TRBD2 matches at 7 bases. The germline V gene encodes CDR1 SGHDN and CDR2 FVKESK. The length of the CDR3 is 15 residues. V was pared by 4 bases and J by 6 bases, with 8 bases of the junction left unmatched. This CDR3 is CASSPPGGSAGELFF. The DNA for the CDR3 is TGTGCCAGCAGCCCTCCCGGCGGGAGTGCCGGGGAGCTGTTTTTT. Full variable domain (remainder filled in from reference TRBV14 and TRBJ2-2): EAGVTQFPSHSVIEKGQTVTLRCDPISGHDNLYWYRRVMGKEIKFLLHFVKESKQDESGMPNNRFLAERTGGTYSTLKVQPAELEDSGVYFCASSPPGGSAGELFFGEGSRLTVL.

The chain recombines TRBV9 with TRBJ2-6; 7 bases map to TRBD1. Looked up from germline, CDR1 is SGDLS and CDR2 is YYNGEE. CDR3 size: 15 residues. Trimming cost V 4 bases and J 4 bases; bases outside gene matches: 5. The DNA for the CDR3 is TGTGCCAGCAGCCCGACAGGGTCCGGGGCCAACGTCCTGACTTTC. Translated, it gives CASSPTGSGANVLTF. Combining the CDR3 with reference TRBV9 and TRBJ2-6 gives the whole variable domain DSGVTQTPKHLITATGQRVTLRCSPRSGDLSVYWYQQSLDQGLQFLIQYYNGEERAKGNILERFSAQQFPDLHSELNLSSLELGDSALYFCASSPTGSGANVLTFGAGSRLTVL.

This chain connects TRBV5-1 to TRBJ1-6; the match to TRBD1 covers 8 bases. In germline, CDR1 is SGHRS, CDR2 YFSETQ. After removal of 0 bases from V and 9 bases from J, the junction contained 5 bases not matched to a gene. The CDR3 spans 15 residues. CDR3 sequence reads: CASSLGQGTGSPLHF. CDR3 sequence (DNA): TGCGCCAGCAGCTTGGGACAGGGGACGGGTTCACCCCTCCACTTT.

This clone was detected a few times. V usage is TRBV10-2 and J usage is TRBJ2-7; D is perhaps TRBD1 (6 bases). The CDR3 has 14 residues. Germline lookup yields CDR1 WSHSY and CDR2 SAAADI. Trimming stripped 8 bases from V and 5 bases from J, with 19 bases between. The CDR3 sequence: CASAIQGLTDEQYF. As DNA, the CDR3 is TGCGCCAGCGCAATACAGGGATTAACGGACGAGCAGTACTTC.

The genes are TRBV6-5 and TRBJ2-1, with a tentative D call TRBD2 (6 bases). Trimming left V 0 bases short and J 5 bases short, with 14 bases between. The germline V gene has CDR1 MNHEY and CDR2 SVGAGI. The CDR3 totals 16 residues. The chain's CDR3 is CASSYSVAGSHNEQFF. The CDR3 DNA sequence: TGTGCCAGCAGTTACTCGGTCGCGGGGTCTCACAATGAGCAGTTCTTC.